This T cell receptor (beta chain) was profiled in a study of blood T cell repertoires in COVID-19. Study in general: Samples representing acute and convalescent COVID-19 were sourced from the United States, Italy and Spain.

Produced via immunoSEQ multiplex PCR; TCRdb's table is partial and in-frame only. The sample yields 40,000 to 45,000 clones, around 89% seen once. There are 18 residues in the CDR3. Germline CDR1 reads LNHDA; CDR2 reads SQIVND (reference sequence). Trimming cost V 0 bases and J 8 bases, with 25 bases left between them. The TCR comes from a human donor in a cohort sampled during active COVID-19. The chain is built from TRBV19 and TRBJ1-1, with TRBD1 as a possible D gene (5 bases). Sequencing was performed on peripheral blood. The CDR3 loop is CASSIEEGLRGVRMEAFF. The CDR3 region has the DNA TGTGCCAGTAGTATAGAGGAGGGACTTCGTGGGGTCCGGATGGAAGCTTTCTTT.